The 13 T cell receptor beta chains below were found in one sample sequenced in a study of identical twins. TCRdb re-called the 5' RACE reads with MiXCR, one entry per CDR3 protein. Found here are 200,000 to 250,000 distinct CDR3 sequences, around 6.9% of them singletons; the top ten hold approximately 2%. These same data were also listed under a study on yellow fever vaccine responses in identical twins.

Material for sequencing was memory (CD45RO+) T cells sorted from blood. The receptors were sampled from a woman between 18 and 30 years old in good health.

This clonotype was seen at least ten times. This chain uses TRBV29-1 with TRBJ2-2, with D unclear. CDR3 length equals 12 residues. Germline V gene data show CDR1 as SQVTM and CDR2 as ANQGSEA. V dropped 2 bases and J dropped 8 bases, with 9 bases sitting between them. CDR3 residues: CSVELGGGELFF. CDR3 DNA: TGCAGCGTTGAATTGGGTGGAGGGGAGCTGTTTTTT.

The chain has TRBV2 and TRBJ1-6; D is uncertain. Trimming shortened V by 6 bases and J by 1 base, and 10 bases separated the two germline ends. The CDR3 contains 15 residues. Per germline, CDR1 SNHLY and CDR2 FYNNEI. CDR3 nucleotides: TGTGCCAGCAGGGTTCGGGTGTCCTATAATTCACCCCTCCACTTT. It is translated as CASRVRVSYNSPLHF. Drawing the rest from reference TRBV2 and TRBJ1-6, the complete variable domain is EPEVTQTPSHQVTQMGQEVILRCVPISNHLYFYWYRQILGQKVEFLVSFYNNEISEKSEIFDDQFSVERPDGSNFTLKIRSTKLEDSAMYFCASRVRVSYNSPLHFGNGTRLTVT.

In its sample, this clonotype was seen a few times. The chain uses TRBV29-1 and TRBJ2-7; D possibly corresponds to TRBD1 (6 bases). This CDR3 comprises 13 residues. V was pared by 4 bases and J by 2 bases, with 12 bases between. Germline V gene data show CDR1 as SQVTM and CDR2 as ANQGSEA. The CDR3 reads CSVGQAAPYEQYF. In DNA, the CDR3 is TGCAGCGTTGGACAGGCGGCCCCCTACGAGCAGTACTTC.

This clonotype showed up just a few times. The V gene is TRBV20-1, the J gene TRBJ2-7; 8 bases align to TRBD2. Losses at the gene ends were 1 base for V and 0 bases for J; bases not matched to a gene: 8. The CDR3 has 16 amino acids. Germline assignment: CDR1 DFQATT and CDR2 SNEGSKA (reference sequence). The CDR3 protein is CSARGGGGPSSYEQYF. DNA for the CDR3: TGCAGTGCTAGAGGGGGCGGGGGGCCTTCCTCCTACGAGCAGTACTTC.

This clonotype came up many times. CDR3 loop: CASSRGQGARNEQFF. CDR3 nucleotide sequence: TGTGCCAGCAGCCGAGGACAGGGGGCGAGGAATGAGCAGTTCTTC. The V gene is TRBV3-1, the J gene TRBJ2-1; 11 bases map to TRBD1. This CDR3 is 15 amino acids long. V lost 4 bases and J lost 7; bases outside the gene matches: 6. Germline assignment: CDR1 LGHDT and CDR2 YNNKEL (reference sequence).

This clonotype showed up many times. This chain's CDR3 is CSADRGSYNEQFF. Written as DNA, the CDR3 is TGCAGTGCCGACAGGGGTTCCTACAATGAGCAGTTCTTC. The chain has TRBV20-1 and TRBJ2-1; 8 bases match TRBD1. V lost 6 bases and J lost 1; bases outside the gene matches: 2. Germline V CDR1 and CDR2: DFQATT, SNEGSKA (reference sequence). The CDR3 is made up of 13 amino acids.

This clonotype was observed a few times. The rearrangement uses TRBV7-9 and TRBJ2-3; 11 bases agree with TRBD1. The CDR3 contains 16 residues. Germline trimming cut 0 bases from V and 3 bases from J; bases unmatched to any gene: 2. Germline V gene lookup returns CDR1 SEHNR and CDR2 FQNEAQ (reference sequence). CDR3 sequence (DNA): TGTGCCAGCAGCTTAGCCCGGGACAGGGGGACAGATACGCAGTATTTT. Encoded protein: CASSLARDRGTDTQYF.

This clonotype showed up many times. The V call is TRBV10-3, the J call TRBJ2-3; no clear D gene. CDR1 is ENHRY and CDR2 is SYGVKD in the germline V gene. The CDR3 covers 15 residues. The V end lost 0 bases, the J end lost 3 bases, and 10 bases lay between the germline ends. This CDR3 reads CAISESAVKTDTQYF. CDR3 bases: TGTGCCATCAGTGAGTCGGCAGTGAAGACAGATACGCAGTATTTT.

V is TRBV11-2 and J is TRBJ2-1, with unresolved D. The germline V and J ends were trimmed by 2 bases and 7 bases, with 12 bases remaining between them. CDR1 SGHAT and CDR2 FQNNGV come from the germline V gene. The CDR3 is 14 residues long. The CDR3 region is CASSLRLQTNEQFF. The CDR3 coding sequence is TGTGCCAGCAGCTTAAGATTACAGACTAATGAGCAGTTCTTC.

This clonotype was counted between two and nine times. The chain employs TRBV6-1 and TRBJ1-5; the D gene is possibly TRBD1 (5 bases). With 6 bases removed from V and 7 bases from J, the gap between germline ends came to 16 bases. The CDR3 length is 14 residues. In germline, CDR1 is MNHNS, CDR2 SASEGT. The CDR3 here is CASRPPGHEQPQHF. The DNA of the CDR3 is TGTGCCAGCAGGCCTCCAGGGCACGAACAGCCCCAGCATTTT.

The V gene is TRBV28, the J gene TRBJ2-7, with TRBD2 as a possible D gene (6 bases). The CDR3 has 15 amino acids. The germline V gene encodes CDR1 MDHEN and CDR2 SYDVKM. V shed 5 bases and J shed 2 bases, with 16 bases lying between them. The CDR3 here is CASSPPSARAYEQYF. The CDR3 bases are TGTGCCAGCAGTCCACCTAGCGCCCGTGCCTACGAGCAGTACTTC.

This clonotype has just a few counts. V and J are TRBV6-1 and TRBJ2-1; D not certain. The CDR3 runs 17 residues. V lost 5 bases and J lost 0, with 17 bases in between. Germline lookup yields CDR1 MNHNS and CDR2 SASEGT. The CDR3: CASSPFNSGRSYNEQFF. As DNA, the CDR3 is TGTGCCAGCAGTCCTTTTAACTCGGGTCGCTCCTACAATGAGCAGTTCTTC.

The V call is TRBV14, the J call TRBJ2-7; D call uncertain. From germline, CDR1 is SGHDN and CDR2 FVKESK. The length of the CDR3 is 14 residues. V was trimmed by 2 bases and J by 4 bases, leaving 12 bases between them. The chain's CDR3 is CASSQRVVPYEQYF. The CDR3 DNA is TGTGCCAGCAGCCAAAGGGTGGTGCCTTACGAGCAGTACTTC. Combining the CDR3 with reference TRBV14 and TRBJ2-7 gives the whole variable domain EAGVTQFPSHSVIEKGQTVTLRCDPISGHDNLYWYRRVMGKEIKFLLHFVKESKQDESGMPNNRFLAERTGGTYSTLKVQPAELEDSGVYFCASSQRVVPYEQYFGPGTRLTVT.